The T cell receptor beta chain under discussion was sequenced for a study of multiple sclerosis patients with progressive multifocal leukoencephalopathy. Sequenced by immunoSEQ multiplex PCR; TCRdb stores in-frame clones only, minus some. This table holds tens of thousands of clones, roughly nine tenths found once. Findings and limits, study-wide: Before and during natalizumab, the clones expanded at PML already existed. In most PML patients, TRB repertoires appeared less diverse by entropy.

V was trimmed by 5 bases and J by 6 bases, leaving 15 bases between them. CDR3 length: 14 amino acids. Germline V gives CDR1 SGHTA, CDR2 FQGTGA. In regard to this clone: Antigen: not known.

Described time point: roughly 6 months of natalizumab therapy. All PML patients were female, and all patients had earlier interferon beta. The input for sequencing was PBMCs, taken from a patient treated with natalizumab. The TCR comes from a human donor with multiple sclerosis. The chain couples TRBV7-3 to TRBJ2-3; no clear D. The chain's CDR3 is CASSPRLLGDTQYF. CDR3 nucleotides: TGTGCCAGCAGCCCACGCCTCCTAGGGGATACGCAGTATTTT. The entire variable domain, with the rest obtained from reference TRBV7-3 and TRBJ2-3, is as follows: GAGVSQTPSNKVTEKGKYVELRCDPISGHTALYWYRQSLGQGPEFLIYFQGTGAADDSGLPNDRFFAVRPEGSVSTLKIQRTERGDSAVYLCASSPRLLGDTQYFGPGTRLTVL.